The source of this T cell receptor beta chain is a study of T-cell reconstitution after alpha-beta-depleted transplantation in children. This clonotype was recorded a few times. The V and J ends lost 5 bases and 0 bases, in that order; junction bases with no gene match: 5. CDR3 length equals 15 residues. Germline CDR1 SGHTA, CDR2 FQGNSA. A library of TCRbeta sequences, prepared with unique molecular identifiers, was generated. One entry per CDR3 protein results from TCRdb running MiXCR on the PCR reads. The table shows over 550,000 distinct CDR3 sequences, with over 9.5% occurring only once. The source is a human donor who donated a stem cell graft to a child with acute myeloid leukemia. The sample consisted of PBMCs from the stem cell graft donor, taken from the stem cell graft. This chain joins TRBV7-2 and TRBJ2-3; TRBD1 matches 7 bases. CDR3 sequence reads: CASSLGQVSTDTQYF. The CDR3 nucleotides are TGTGCCAGCAGCCTCGGACAGGTTAGCACAGATACGCAGTATTTT.